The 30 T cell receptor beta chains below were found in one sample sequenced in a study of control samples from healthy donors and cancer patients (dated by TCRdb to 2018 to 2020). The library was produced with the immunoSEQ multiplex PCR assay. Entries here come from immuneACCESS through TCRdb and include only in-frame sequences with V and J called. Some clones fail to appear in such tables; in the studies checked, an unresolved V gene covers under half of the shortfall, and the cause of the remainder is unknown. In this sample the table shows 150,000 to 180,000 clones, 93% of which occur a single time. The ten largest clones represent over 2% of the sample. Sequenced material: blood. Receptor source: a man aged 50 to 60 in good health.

The CDR3 region has the DNA TGTGCCAGCAGCTTAGAAAACAGGCCGACGGGTTCACCCCTCCACTTT. It translates to CASSLENRPTGSPLHF. V and J are TRBV7-6 and TRBJ1-6; perhaps TRBD1 as D (5 bases). The length of the CDR3 is 16 residues. Trimming shortened V by 1 base and J by 9 bases, and 16 bases separated the two germline ends. Per the germline V gene, CDR1 is SGHVS and CDR2 is FNYEAQ.

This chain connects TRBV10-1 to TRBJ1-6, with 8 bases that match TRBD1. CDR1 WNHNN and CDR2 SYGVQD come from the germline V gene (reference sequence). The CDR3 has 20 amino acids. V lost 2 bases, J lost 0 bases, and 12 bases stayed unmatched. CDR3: CASSEPTGTGPSSYNSPLHF. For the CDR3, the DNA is TGCGCCAGCAGTGAGCCAACCGGGACAGGCCCGAGCTCCTATAATTCACCCCTCCACTTT.

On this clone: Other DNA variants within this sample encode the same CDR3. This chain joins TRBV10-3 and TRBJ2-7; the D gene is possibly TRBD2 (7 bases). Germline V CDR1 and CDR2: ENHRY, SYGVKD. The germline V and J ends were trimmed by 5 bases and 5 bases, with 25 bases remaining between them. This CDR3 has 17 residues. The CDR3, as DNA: TGTGCCATCAGTCGGGGGCGGGGGAAAGATTTTGGGGACGAGCAGTACTTC. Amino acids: CAISRGRGKDFGDEQYF.

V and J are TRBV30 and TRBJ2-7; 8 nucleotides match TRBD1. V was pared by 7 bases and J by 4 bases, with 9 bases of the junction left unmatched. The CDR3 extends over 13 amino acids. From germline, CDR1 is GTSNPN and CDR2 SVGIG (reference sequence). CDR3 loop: CAFTRDRPYEQYF. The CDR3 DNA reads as TGTGCCTTTACCCGGGACAGGCCTTACGAGCAGTACTTC. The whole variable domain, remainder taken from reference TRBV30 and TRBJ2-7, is SQTIHQWPATLVQPVGSPLSLECTVEGTSNPNLYWYRQAAGRGLQLLFYSVGIGQISSEVPQNLSASRPQDRQFILSSKKLLLSDSGFYLCAFTRDRPYEQYFGPGTRLTVT.

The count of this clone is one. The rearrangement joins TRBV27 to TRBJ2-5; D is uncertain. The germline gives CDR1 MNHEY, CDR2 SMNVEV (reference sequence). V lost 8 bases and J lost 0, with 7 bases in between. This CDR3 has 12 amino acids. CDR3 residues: CASGLYQETQYF. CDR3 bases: TGTGCCAGCGGCCTGTACCAAGAGACCCAGTACTTC.

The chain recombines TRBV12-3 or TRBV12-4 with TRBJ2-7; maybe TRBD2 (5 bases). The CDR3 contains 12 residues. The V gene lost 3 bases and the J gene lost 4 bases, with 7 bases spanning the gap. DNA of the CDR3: TGTGCCAGCAGTTTCCGGGGTTACGAGCAGTACTTC. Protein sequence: CASSFRGYEQYF.

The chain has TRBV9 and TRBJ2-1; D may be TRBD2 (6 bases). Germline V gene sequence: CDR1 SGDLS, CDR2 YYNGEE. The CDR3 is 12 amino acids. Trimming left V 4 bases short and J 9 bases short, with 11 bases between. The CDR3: CASSLPRGEQFF. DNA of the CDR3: TGTGCCAGCAGCCTCCCGCGGGGTGAGCAGTTCTTC.

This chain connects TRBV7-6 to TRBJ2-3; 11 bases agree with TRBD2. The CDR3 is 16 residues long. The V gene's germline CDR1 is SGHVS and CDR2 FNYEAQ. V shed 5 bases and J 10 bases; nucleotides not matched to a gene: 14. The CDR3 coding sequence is TGTGCCAGCAGCCTCTCTCCGCGAGTAGCGGGAGGGGCGCAGTATTTT. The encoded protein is CASSLSPRVAGGAQYF. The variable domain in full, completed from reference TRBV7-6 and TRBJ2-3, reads GAGVSQSPRYKVTKRGQDVALRCDPISGHVSLYWYRQALGQGPEFLTYFNYEAQQDKSGLPNDRFSAERPEGSISTLTIQRTEQRDSAMYRCASSLSPRVAGGAQYFGPGTRLTVL.

CDR3 residues: CASSIRWKETQYF. DNA for the CDR3: TGTGCCAGTAGTATTCGGTGGAAGGAGACCCAGTACTTC. The chain uses TRBV19 and TRBJ2-5; the D is unclear. Germline CDR1 reads LNHDA; CDR2 reads SQIVND (reference sequence). CDR3 size: 13 residues. Trimming stripped 3 bases from V and 5 bases from J, with 10 bases between.

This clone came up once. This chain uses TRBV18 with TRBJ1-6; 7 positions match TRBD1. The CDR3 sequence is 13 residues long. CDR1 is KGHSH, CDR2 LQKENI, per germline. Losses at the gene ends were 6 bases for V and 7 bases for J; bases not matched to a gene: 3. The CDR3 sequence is CASSGDSNSPLHF. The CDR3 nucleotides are TGTGCCAGCTCGGGGGACAGCAATTCACCCCTCCACTTT.

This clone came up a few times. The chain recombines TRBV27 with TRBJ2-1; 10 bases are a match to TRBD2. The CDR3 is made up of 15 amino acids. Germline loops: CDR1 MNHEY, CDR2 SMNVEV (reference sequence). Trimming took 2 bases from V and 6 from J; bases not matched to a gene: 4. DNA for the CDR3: TGTGCCAGCAGTTTAGCACTAGCGGGGATCAATGAGCAGTTCTTC. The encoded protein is CASSLALAGINEQFF.

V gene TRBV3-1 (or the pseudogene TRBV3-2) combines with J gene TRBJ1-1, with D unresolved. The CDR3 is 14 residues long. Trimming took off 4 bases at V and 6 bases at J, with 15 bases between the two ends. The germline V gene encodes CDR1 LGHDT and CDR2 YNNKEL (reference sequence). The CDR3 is CASSPETPVAEAFF. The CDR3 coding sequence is TGTGCCAGCAGCCCCGAGACCCCGGTCGCTGAAGCTTTCTTT.

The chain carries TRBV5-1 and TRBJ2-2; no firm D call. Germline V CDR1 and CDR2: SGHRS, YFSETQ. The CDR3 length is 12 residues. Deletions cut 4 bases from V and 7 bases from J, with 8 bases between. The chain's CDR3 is CASSPLSGELFF. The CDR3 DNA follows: TGCGCCAGCAGCCCTTTGAGCGGGGAGCTGTTTTTT.

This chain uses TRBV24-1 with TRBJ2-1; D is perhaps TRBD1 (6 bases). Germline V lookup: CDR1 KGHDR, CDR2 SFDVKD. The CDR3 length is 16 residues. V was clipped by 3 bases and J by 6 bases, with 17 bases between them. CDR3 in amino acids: CATSDGLGAGGNEQFF. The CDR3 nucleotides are TGTGCCACCAGTGATGGCTTGGGGGCCGGAGGCAATGAGCAGTTCTTC.

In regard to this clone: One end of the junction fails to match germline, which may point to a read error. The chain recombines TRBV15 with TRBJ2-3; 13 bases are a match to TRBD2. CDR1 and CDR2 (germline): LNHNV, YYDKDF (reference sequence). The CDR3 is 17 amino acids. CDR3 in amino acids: CATSGDGTSGTTDTQYF. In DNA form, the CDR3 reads TGTGCCACCAGCGGAGACGGGACTAGCGGGACCACAGATACGCAGTATTTT.

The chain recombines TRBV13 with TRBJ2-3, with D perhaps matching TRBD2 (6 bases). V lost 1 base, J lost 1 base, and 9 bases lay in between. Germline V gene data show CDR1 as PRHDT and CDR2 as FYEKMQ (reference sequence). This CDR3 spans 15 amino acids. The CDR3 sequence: CASSLEGGGTDTQYF. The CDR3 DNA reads TGTGCCAGCAGCTTAGAAGGCGGGGGCACAGATACGCAGTATTTT.

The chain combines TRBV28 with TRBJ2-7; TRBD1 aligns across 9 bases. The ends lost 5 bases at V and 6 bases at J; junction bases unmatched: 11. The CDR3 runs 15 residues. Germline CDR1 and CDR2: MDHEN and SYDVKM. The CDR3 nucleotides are TGTGCCAGCAGTAAGTTTCCGGGACAGGGTGGCGAGCAGTACTTC. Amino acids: CASSKFPGQGGEQYF.

The CDR3 region has the DNA TGTGCCACCAGTGATTTGAGCAGGGGACATGGCTACACCTTC. Protein product: CATSDLSRGHGYTF. This chain uses TRBV24-1 with TRBJ1-2; D is possibly TRBD1 (6 bases). This CDR3 has 14 residues. Trimming left V 0 bases short and J 6 bases short, with 10 bases between. CDR1 and CDR2 from the germline V gene are KGHDR and SFDVKD.

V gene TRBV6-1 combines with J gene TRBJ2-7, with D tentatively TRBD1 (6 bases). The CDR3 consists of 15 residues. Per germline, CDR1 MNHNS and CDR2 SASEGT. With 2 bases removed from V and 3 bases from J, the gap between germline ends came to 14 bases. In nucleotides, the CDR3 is TGTGCCAGCAGTGAAACTCCAGCCAGGGGCTACGAGCAGTACTTC. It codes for CASSETPARGYEQYF.

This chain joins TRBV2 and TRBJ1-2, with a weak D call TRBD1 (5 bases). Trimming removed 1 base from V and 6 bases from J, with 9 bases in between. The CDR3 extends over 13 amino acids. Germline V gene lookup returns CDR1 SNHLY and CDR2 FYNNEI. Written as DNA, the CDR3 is TGTGCCAGCAGTGAAGGCAGGGTAGATGGCTACACCTTC. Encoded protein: CASSEGRVDGYTF.

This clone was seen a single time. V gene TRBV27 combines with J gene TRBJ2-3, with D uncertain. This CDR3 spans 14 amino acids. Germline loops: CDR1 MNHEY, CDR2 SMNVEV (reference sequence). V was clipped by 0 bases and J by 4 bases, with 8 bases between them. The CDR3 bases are TGTGCCAGCAGTTTATCGGGCATACCAGATACGCAGTATTTT. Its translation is CASSLSGIPDTQYF.

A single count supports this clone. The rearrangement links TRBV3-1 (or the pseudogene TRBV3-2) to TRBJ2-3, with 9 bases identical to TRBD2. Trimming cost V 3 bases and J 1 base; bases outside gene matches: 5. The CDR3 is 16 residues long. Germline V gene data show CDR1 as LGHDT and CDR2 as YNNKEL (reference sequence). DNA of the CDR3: TGTGCCAGCAGCCAGGCGGGAGGGCCGGGCACAGATACGCAGTATTTT. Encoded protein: CASSQAGGPGTDTQYF.

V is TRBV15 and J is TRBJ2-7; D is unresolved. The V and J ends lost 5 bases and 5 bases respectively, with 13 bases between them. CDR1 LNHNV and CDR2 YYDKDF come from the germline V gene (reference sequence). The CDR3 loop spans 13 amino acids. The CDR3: CATSRRMDHEQYF. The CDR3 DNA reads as TGTGCCACCAGCCGCCGGATGGACCACGAGCAGTACTTC.

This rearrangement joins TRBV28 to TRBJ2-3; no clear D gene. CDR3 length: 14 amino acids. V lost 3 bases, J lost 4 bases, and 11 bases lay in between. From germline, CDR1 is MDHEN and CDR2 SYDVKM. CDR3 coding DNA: TGTGCCAGCAGTTTGGGTCTTCCCGCAGATACGCAGTATTTT. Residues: CASSLGLPADTQYF.

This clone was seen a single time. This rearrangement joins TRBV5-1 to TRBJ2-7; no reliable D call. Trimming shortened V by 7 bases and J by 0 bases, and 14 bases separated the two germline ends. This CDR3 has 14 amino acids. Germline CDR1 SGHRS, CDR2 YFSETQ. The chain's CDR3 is CASAERWSSYEQYF. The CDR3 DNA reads TGCGCCAGCGCCGAAAGATGGAGCTCCTACGAGCAGTACTTC.

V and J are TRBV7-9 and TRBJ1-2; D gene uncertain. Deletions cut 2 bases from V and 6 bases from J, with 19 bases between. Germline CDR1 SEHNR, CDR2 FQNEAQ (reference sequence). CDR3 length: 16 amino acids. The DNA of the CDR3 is TGTGCCAGCAGCTTAAGCGGAGGCTCTCCTGGGGATGGCTACACCTTC. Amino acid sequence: CASSLSGGSPGDGYTF.

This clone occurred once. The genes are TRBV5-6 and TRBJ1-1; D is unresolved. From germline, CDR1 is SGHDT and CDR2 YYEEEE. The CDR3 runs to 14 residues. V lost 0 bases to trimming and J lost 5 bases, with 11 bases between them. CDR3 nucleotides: TGTGCCAGCAGCTTGGACTTGAAGTGGACTGAAGCTTTCTTT. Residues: CASSLDLKWTEAFF.

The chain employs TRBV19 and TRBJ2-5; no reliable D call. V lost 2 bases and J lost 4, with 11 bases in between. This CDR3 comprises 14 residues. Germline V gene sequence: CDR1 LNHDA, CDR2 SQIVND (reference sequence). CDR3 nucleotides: TGTGCCAGTAGTATACTGGGGTTGGGAGAGACCCAGTACTTC. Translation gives CASSILGLGETQYF.

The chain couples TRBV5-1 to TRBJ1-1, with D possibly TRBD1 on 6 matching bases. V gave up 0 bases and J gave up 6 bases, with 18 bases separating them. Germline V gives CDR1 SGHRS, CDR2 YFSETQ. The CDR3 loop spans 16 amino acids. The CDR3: CASSLEVDGGHPEAFF. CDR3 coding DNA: TGCGCCAGCAGCTTGGAAGTGGATGGGGGGCATCCTGAAGCTTTCTTT.

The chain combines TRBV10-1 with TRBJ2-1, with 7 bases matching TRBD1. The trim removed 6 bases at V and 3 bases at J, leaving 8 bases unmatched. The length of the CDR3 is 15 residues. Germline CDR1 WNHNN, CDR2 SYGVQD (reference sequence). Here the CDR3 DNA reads TGCGCCAGCAGCGAAGACAGGGAACTCTACAATGAGCAGTTCTTC. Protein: CASSEDRELYNEQFF.